What follows are 4 T cell receptor beta chains derived from one specimen sequenced in a study of blood T cell repertoires in COVID-19. The data were produced by immunoSEQ multiplex PCR, yet TCRdb's version contains in-frame clones alone and is incomplete. Of about 13,000 clones listed, under 80% are singletons. Specimen: peripheral blood. The receptor set was obtained from a woman aged 80 or over with acute or convalescent COVID-19.

The V and J genes are TRBV7-9 and TRBJ2-7, with TRBD1 identical over 9 bases. Trimming cost V 4 bases and J 6 bases; bases outside gene matches: 10. CDR3 length equals 15 residues. Germline V lookup: CDR1 SEHNR, CDR2 FQNEAQ (reference sequence). The CDR3 DNA reads TGTGCCAGCAGCTCCACCGGGACAGGGCGTCTCGAGCAGTACTTC. Translating gives CASSSTGTGRLEQYF.

This chain uses TRBV2 with TRBJ2-1; D ambiguous. The CDR3 has 14 amino acids. V was trimmed by 2 bases and J by 0 bases, leaving 5 bases between them. Germline values: CDR1 SNHLY, CDR2 FYNNEI. The CDR3 protein is CASSEYSSYNEQFF. The CDR3, as DNA: TGTGCCAGCAGTGAATATAGCTCCTACAATGAGCAGTTCTTC.

The rearrangement joins TRBV19 to TRBJ1-5, with a tentative D call TRBD1 (5 bases). Germline V lookup: CDR1 LNHDA, CDR2 SQIVND (reference sequence). V dropped 7 bases and J dropped 3 bases, with 13 bases sitting between them. The CDR3 spans 14 residues. CDR3 sequence (DNA): TGTGCCAGTAAGCGGGGGACGGTCAATCAGCCCCAGCATTTT. Translation: CASKRGTVNQPQHF.

The chain combines TRBV7-9 with TRBJ1-6, with TRBD1 as a possible D gene (6 bases). The CDR3 loop spans 15 amino acids. CDR1 is SEHNR, CDR2 FQNEAQ, per germline (reference sequence). The V end was cut by 2 bases, the J end by 13 bases, with 18 bases between. The CDR3 region is CASSLMTGHGAPLHF. The CDR3 coding sequence is TGTGCCAGCAGCTTAATGACGGGACACGGGGCGCCCCTCCACTTT.